The 19 T cell receptor beta chains presented below share a single source sample, sequenced in a study of CD8 T cells in Susac syndrome. The authors reverse transcribed about 0.5 to 1 ug RNA with random hexamers. TCRdb re-derived calls from the immunoSEQ multiplex PCR reads in MiXCR, one entry per CDR3 protein. Of roughly 130,000 distinct CDR3 sequences in the sample, 90% to 95% were seen once. The sample comprised CD4+ T cells from PBMCs. Every receptor here comes from a human donor in good health.

The rearrangement links TRBV5-4 to TRBJ2-5; TRBD2 agrees at 10 bases. CDR3 size: 15 residues. Germline V gene sequence: CDR1 SGHNT, CDR2 YYREEE (reference sequence). The J segment lost 4 bases and the V segment lost 6 bases, leaving 9 bases of the junction unmatched. This chain's CDR3 is CASTLAGVRGETQYF. The CDR3 DNA reads TGTGCCAGCACCCTAGCGGGGGTAAGGGGAGAGACCCAGTACTTC.

The chain is built from TRBV6-6 and TRBJ1-5, with TRBD1 as a possible D gene (6 bases). The germline CDR1 and CDR2 sequences are MNHNY and SVGAGI (reference sequence). V was cut by 6 bases and J by 0 bases, with 9 bases left in between. There are 14 residues in the CDR3. The CDR3 DNA reads as TGTGCCAGCAGCCAACAGGGTAGCAATCAGCCCCAGCATTTT. Protein: CASSQQGSNQPQHF.

In regard to this clonotype: One junction end does not reproduce the germline sequence, and a read error may be involved. This chain connects TRBV6-2 or TRBV6-3 to TRBJ2-1; D may be TRBD1 or TRBD2 (5 bases each). The germline V gene encodes CDR1 MNHEY and CDR2 SVGEGT. The CDR3 totals 11 residues. The CDR3 nucleotides read TGTGCCAGCAGTTACCGAGGGGCTCTGGTCTTC. Its protein product is CASSYRGALVF.

The rearrangement uses TRBV4-2 and TRBJ2-4; D not certain. The germline V gene has CDR1 LGHNA and CDR2 YNFKEQ. The CDR3 sequence is 15 residues long. Trimming left V 4 bases short and J 0 bases short, with 10 bases between. The CDR3 DNA reads TGTGCCAGCAGCCCAACGAGCATAGCCAAAAACATTCAGTACTTC. Protein: CASSPTSIAKNIQYF.

The chain joins TRBV27 to TRBJ1-2; the D is unclear. Germline loops: CDR1 MNHEY, CDR2 SMNVEV (reference sequence). V dropped 0 bases and J dropped 1 base, with 12 bases sitting between them. The CDR3 sequence is 16 residues long. Here the CDR3 reads CASSLSPPRDNYGYTF. Written as DNA, the CDR3 is TGTGCCAGCAGTTTATCCCCCCCACGGGATAACTATGGCTACACCTTC.

The chain joins TRBV3-1 to TRBJ1-2, with D perhaps TRBD1 (6 bases). This CDR3 has 15 residues. Germline V gene data show CDR1 as LGHDT and CDR2 as YNNKEL (reference sequence). Trimming cost V 5 bases and J 7 bases, with 20 bases left between them. CDR3 bases: TGTGCCAGCAGCTGGGGGAACAACAGGGTCACTGGCTACACCTTC. This encodes CASSWGNNRVTGYTF. The full variable domain, its missing parts supplied by reference TRBV3-1 and TRBJ1-2, is DTAVSQTPKYLVTQMGNDKSIKCEQNLGHDTMYWYKQDSKKFLKIMFSYNNKELIINETVPNRFSPKSPDKAHLNLHINSLELGDSAVYFCASSWGNNRVTGYTFGSGTRLTVV.

The chain carries TRBV6-1 and TRBJ1-5, with TRBD1 identical over 8 bases. This CDR3 is 14 amino acids long. Unmatched junction bases numbered 6, after V lost 6 bases and J lost 5 bases. From germline, CDR1 is MNHNS and CDR2 SASEGT. The CDR3 coding sequence is TGTGCCAGCAGCAGGACAGGGCCTTATCAGCCCCAGCATTTT. Translation gives CASSRTGPYQPQHF.

The chain joins TRBV7-2 to TRBJ2-1; D gene unclear. Germline V gives CDR1 SGHTA, CDR2 FQGNSA. V was shortened by 7 bases and J by 2 bases, with 9 bases between the two germline ends. CDR3 length: 13 amino acids. This CDR3 is CASTGFPYNEQFF. The DNA of the CDR3 is TGTGCCAGCACCGGGTTCCCCTACAATGAGCAGTTCTTC.

This chain connects TRBV7-9 to TRBJ2-5, with D possibly TRBD1 on 6 matching bases. The CDR3 runs 15 residues. The germline V gene has CDR1 SEHNR and CDR2 FQNEAQ (reference sequence). Trimming pared 5 bases from V and 5 bases from J, leaving 18 bases between. DNA for the CDR3: TGTGCCAGCAGCCCAAGACAGGACTTACAGGAGACCCAGTACTTC. Translation: CASSPRQDLQETQYF.

This sequence joins TRBV3-1 and TRBJ1-5; D gene ambiguous. CDR1 and CDR2 from the germline V gene are LGHDT and YNNKEL (reference sequence). This CDR3 is built from 14 residues. V was shortened by 4 bases and J by 5 bases, with 12 bases between the two germline ends. CDR3 nucleotide sequence: TGTGCCAGCAGCCCAAGAAATGGGCATCAGCCCCAGCATTTT. Its protein product is CASSPRNGHQPQHF.

The chain links TRBV20-1 to TRBJ2-5; the D gene is possibly TRBD1 (5 bases). V was pared by 0 bases and J by 4 bases, with 12 bases between. Per the germline V gene, CDR1 is DFQATT and CDR2 is SNEGSKA (reference sequence). This CDR3 contains 14 residues. CDR3 region: CSAREAGWAETQYF. The CDR3 region has the DNA TGCAGTGCTAGAGAGGCAGGGTGGGCAGAGACCCAGTACTTC.

The chain is built from TRBV6-5 and TRBJ2-7, with D perhaps matching TRBD2 (6 bases). V lost 7 bases and J 2 bases, leaving 9 bases between the germline ends. This CDR3 has 12 residues. CDR1 and CDR2 (germline): MNHEY, SVGAGI. Written as DNA, the CDR3 is TGTGCCAGCATTGGGGGGACCTACGAGCAGTACTTC. This encodes CASIGGTYEQYF.

This clonotype was seen just once. The chain uses TRBV6-5 and TRBJ1-2, with D perhaps TRBD1 (5 bases). V lost 2 bases to trimming and J lost 4 bases, with 23 bases between them. Germline V lookup: CDR1 MNHEY, CDR2 SVGAGI. The CDR3 sequence is 18 residues long. The chain's CDR3 is CASSYRNIWDGDIYGYTF. In DNA, the CDR3 is TGTGCCAGCAGTTACCGCAATATATGGGACGGAGACATCTATGGCTACACCTTC.

This clonotype was observed once. The CDR3 spells CASRDSGLAGETQYF. In DNA, the CDR3 is TGCGCCAGCAGGGACTCCGGACTAGCGGGGGAGACCCAGTACTTC. This chain joins TRBV5-1 and TRBJ2-5, with 12 bases matching TRBD2. The J segment lost 5 bases and the V segment lost 5 bases, leaving 7 bases of the junction unmatched. The CDR3 has 15 amino acids. Germline assignment: CDR1 SGHRS and CDR2 YFSETQ.

V and J are TRBV7-2 and TRBJ2-7; tentatively, D is TRBD1 (7 bases). Germline V gene lookup returns CDR1 SGHTA and CDR2 FQGNSA. The CDR3 totals 15 residues. V was trimmed by 1 base and J by 4 bases, leaving 14 bases between them. The CDR3 here is CASSLEQGTLYEQYF. For the CDR3, the DNA is TGTGCCAGCAGCTTAGAACAGGGGACTTTATACGAGCAGTACTTC.

In DNA form, the CDR3 reads TGTGCCAGCAGTTTAATAATCGGCGAGCAGTACTTC. Amino acids: CASSLIIGEQYF. V and J are TRBV28 and TRBJ2-7; no clear D gene. The CDR3 totals 12 residues. Germline loops: CDR1 MDHEN, CDR2 SYDVKM. Trimming took 2 bases from V and 6 from J, leaving 8 bases between them.

The rearrangement joins TRBV28 to TRBJ2-1, with 7 bases matching TRBD2. CDR3 length: 18 amino acids. The V gene's germline CDR1 is MDHEN and CDR2 SYDVKM. Trimming took 6 bases from V and 6 from J; bases not matched to a gene: 20. The DNA for the CDR3 is TGTGCCAGCAGCGAATCCTCCCTTGGGCCTAGCGGTGTCAATGAGCAGTTCTTC. Protein product: CASSESSLGPSGVNEQFF.

This sequence joins TRBV7-9 and TRBJ2-7; weak D call: TRBD2 (5 bases). Germline CDR1 reads SEHNR; CDR2 reads FQNEAQ (reference sequence). CDR3 length: 14 amino acids. Trimming left V 4 bases short and J 2 bases short, with 12 bases between. CDR3 DNA sequence: TGTGCCAGCAGCTCTCTAGCTCCGACCTACGAGCAGTACTTC. Protein sequence: CASSSLAPTYEQYF.

In this sample, this clonotype turned up once. Mismatch with germline at one junction end may stem from a read error. CDR3 coding DNA: TGTGCCAGTAGGATAGCGGGAGTCAATGAGCAGTTCTTC. This sequence encodes CASRIAGVNEQFF. The chain is built from TRBV19 and TRBJ2-1, with 9 positions matching TRBD2. The CDR3 extends over 13 amino acids. Germline V gene sequence: CDR1 LNHDA, CDR2 SQIVND (reference sequence).